These 12 T cell receptor beta chains were sequenced from one sample in a study of blood T cell repertoires in COVID-19. Sequenced by immunoSEQ multiplex PCR; TCRdb stores in-frame clones only, minus some. The profile shows fewer than 150,000 clones, approximately 88% of them singletons. The sequenced sample consisted of peripheral blood. These receptors were obtained from a human donor in a cohort sampled during active COVID-19.

The V and J genes are TRBV24-1 and TRBJ1-1, with 8 bases aligning to TRBD1. The length of the CDR3 is 13 residues. The ends lost 8 bases at V and 1 base at J; junction bases unmatched: 2. Germline CDR1 KGHDR, CDR2 SFDVKD. The CDR3 DNA reads TGTGCCACCACAGGGACAGGGAACACTGAAGCTTTCTTT. It is translated as CATTGTGNTEAFF.

This chain connects TRBV12-3 or TRBV12-4 to TRBJ1-1; D not certain. V lost 2 bases to trimming and J lost 7 bases, with 8 bases between them. The CDR3 sequence is 12 residues long. In DNA, the CDR3 is TGTGCCAGCAGTTTATTGAGCTTTGAAGCTTTCTTT. It translates to CASSLLSFEAFF.

The chain recombines TRBV6-6 with TRBJ1-2, with D possibly TRBD1 on 6 matching bases. From germline, CDR1 is MNHNY and CDR2 SVGAGI (reference sequence). V was cut by 3 bases and J by 0 bases, with 8 bases left in between. This CDR3 has 14 residues. CDR3 DNA: TGTGCCAGCAGTTATGCAGGGGCTAACTATGGCTACACCTTC. This codes for CASSYAGANYGYTF.

The rearrangement joins TRBV19 to TRBJ2-4, with 12 bases aligning to TRBD2. The V gene end was trimmed by 4 bases and the J gene end by 7 bases; junction bases not matched to a gene: 5. CDR3 length: 15 residues. CDR1 and CDR2 from the germline V gene are LNHDA and SQIVND (reference sequence). Written as DNA, the CDR3 is TGTGCCAGTAGTAGGACCGGGACTAGCGGGAACATTCAGTACTTC. Its protein product is CASSRTGTSGNIQYF.

CDR3 coding DNA: TGCGCCAGCAGCCAAGGGGGACTAGCGAGTACGGATACGCAGTATTTT. It yields the protein CASSQGGLASTDTQYF. The chain uses TRBV5-1 and TRBJ2-3; 10 nucleotides line up with TRBD2. Germline CDR1 SGHRS, CDR2 YFSETQ. V was pared by 4 bases and J by 6 bases, with 11 bases of the junction left unmatched. The CDR3 is 16 residues long.

The count of this clone is one. The V call is TRBV19, the J call TRBJ1-1; the match to TRBD1 covers 7 bases. V lost 6 bases and J lost 2; bases outside the gene matches: 6. The CDR3 extends over 14 amino acids. The V gene's germline CDR1 is LNHDA and CDR2 SQIVND (reference sequence). The CDR3 DNA reads as TGTGCCAGTAGAGAGGGACAGATAAACACTGAAGCTTTCTTT. Residues: CASREGQINTEAFF.

The chain carries TRBV9 and TRBJ2-7; TRBD2 matches at 7 bases. V trimming: 0 bases; J trimming: 5 bases; junction bases outside the gene matches: 2. The CDR3 runs to 13 residues. Germline V CDR1 and CDR2: SGDLS, YYNGEE. This CDR3 reads CASSVGEGDEQYF. The CDR3, as DNA: TGTGCCAGCAGCGTAGGGGAGGGCGACGAGCAGTACTTC.

The chain has TRBV7-9 and TRBJ2-3; D may be TRBD1 (6 bases). The CDR3 consists of 15 residues. Germline V gene sequence: CDR1 SEHNR, CDR2 FQNEAQ (reference sequence). Deletions cut 1 base from V and 2 bases from J, with 10 bases between. As DNA, the CDR3 is TGTGCCAGCAGCTTAGGACAGGACCTCACAGATACGCAGTATTTT. This gives the protein CASSLGQDLTDTQYF.

The chain couples TRBV27 to TRBJ2-4, with D hard to call. In germline, CDR1 is MNHEY, CDR2 SMNVEV (reference sequence). V lost 4 bases and J lost 6, with 16 bases in between. This CDR3 is 15 amino acids long. In DNA form, the CDR3 reads TGTGCCAGCAGTTCCGAACCCGCCCGGAGAAACATTCAGTACTTC. Translating gives CASSSEPARRNIQYF.

The chain uses TRBV5-1 and TRBJ1-1; D might be TRBD1 (6 bases). Germline CDR1 SGHRS, CDR2 YFSETQ. This CDR3 has 14 amino acids. V was cut by 6 bases and J by 2 bases, with 14 bases left in between. The DNA for the CDR3 is TGCGCCAGCAAACGAGTACAGGGAAACACTGAAGCTTTCTTT. Encoded protein: CASKRVQGNTEAFF.

V is TRBV19 and J is TRBJ2-1, with 7 positions matching TRBD2. Germline-derived CDR1 and CDR2 are LNHDA and SQIVND (reference sequence). The V gene end was trimmed by 0 bases and the J gene end by 7 bases; junction bases not matched to a gene: 3. This CDR3 is 14 amino acids long. The CDR3 sequence is CASSIEASGNEQFF. The CDR3 DNA follows: TGTGCCAGTAGTATAGAGGCTAGCGGTAATGAGCAGTTCTTC.

This clone has only one observation. This sequence joins TRBV9 and TRBJ1-6; D might be TRBD1 (6 bases). V gave up 4 bases and J gave up 7 bases, with 9 bases separating them. CDR3 length: 13 residues. From germline, CDR1 is SGDLS and CDR2 YYNGEE. This chain's CDR3 is CASSTRGNSPLHF. In DNA, the CDR3 is TGTGCCAGCAGCACCAGGGGAAATTCACCCCTCCACTTT.